This T cell receptor (beta chain) originates from a study of blood T cell repertoires in COVID-19. Per the germline V gene, CDR1 is SGHRS and CDR2 is YFSETQ. The V end was cut by 0 bases, the J end by 0 bases, with 8 bases between. The CDR3 runs 15 residues. Original processing methods: Amplification with reference gene primers provided the estimates of nucleated cell counts. Only in-frame clones appear in the TCRdb table, and some are missing; sequencing was by immunoSEQ multiplex PCR. From that table come the V and J calls and clone size; the DNA was used to work out D and trimming. This table holds about 330,000 clones, over 75% found once. Of note for this clone: Other nucleotide sequences from this sample produce the same CDR3.

The chain links TRBV5-1 to TRBJ2-3, with D possibly matching TRBD2 (6 bases). This TCR derives from a man aged 30-40 years who had recovered from COVID-19. Sequenced: PBMCs or T cells enriched from blood (not recorded which). The CDR3 protein is CASSLGGASTDTQYF. CDR3 coding DNA: TGCGCCAGCAGCTTGGGCGGGGCCAGCACAGATACGCAGTATTTT.